This TCR beta chain derives from a study of CD8+ T cells in alopecia areata. Trimming at V came to 6 bases and at J to 5 bases, leaving 8 bases not matched to a gene. Germline assignment: CDR1 MNHEY and CDR2 SVGAGI. CDR3 length: 14 residues. Extraction of RNA preceded its reverse transcription into cDNA, which served as the sequencing template. Sequenced by immunoSEQ multiplex PCR; TCRdb stores in-frame clones only, minus some. This sample has approximately 170,000 clones, with 50% to 60% found just once. Sample treatment: oral pan-JAK inhibitor, 5-10 mg twice daily. Those with alopecia areata gave lesional scalp punch biopsies and peripheral blood. CD4+ and CD8+ T cells were sorted from PBMCs stained for CD3, CD4 and CD8.

This TCR derives from a human donor with alopecia areata. Specimen: CD4+ T cells sorted from blood, collected at week 4, from a patient treated with tofacitinib. The J gene is TRBJ2-7, the V gene TRBV6-5; TRBD1 agrees at 9 bases. CDR3 coding DNA: TGTGCCAGCAGCGGGTACAGGGGGCCCCACGAGCAGTACTTC. Protein sequence: CASSGYRGPHEQYF.